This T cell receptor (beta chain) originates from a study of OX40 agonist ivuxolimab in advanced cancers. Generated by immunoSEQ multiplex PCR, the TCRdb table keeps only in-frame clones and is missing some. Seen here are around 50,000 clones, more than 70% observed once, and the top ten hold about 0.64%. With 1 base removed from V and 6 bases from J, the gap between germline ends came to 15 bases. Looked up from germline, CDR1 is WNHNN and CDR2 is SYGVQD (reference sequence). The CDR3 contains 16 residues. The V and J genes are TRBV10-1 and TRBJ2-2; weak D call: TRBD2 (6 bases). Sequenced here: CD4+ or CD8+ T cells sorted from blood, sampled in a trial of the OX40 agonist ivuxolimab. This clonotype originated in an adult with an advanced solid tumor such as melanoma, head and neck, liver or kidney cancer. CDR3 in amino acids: CASSEWGGPVAGELFF. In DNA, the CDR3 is TGCGCCAGCAGTGAGTGGGGAGGCCCTGTAGCCGGGGAGCTGTTTTTT.